The 2 T cell receptor beta chains below were found in one sample sequenced in a study of regulatory T cells in long-lasting Graves disease. Time point meaning: newly diagnosed GD, antithyroid drugs for less than 3 months. The TCR library used RNA extracted from PBMCs. Combining iRepertoire HTBI primers with Arm-PCR of CDR3 regions, the authors built TCR beta libraries. TCRdb ran MiXCR on the multiplex PCR reads and lists one entry per CDR3 protein. The table shows 200,000 to 250,000 distinct CDR3 sequences, with 15% to 20% occurring only once. The sequencing used peripheral blood mononuclear cells (PBMCs), collected at new diagnosis, from a patient treated with antithyroid drugs. These TCRs come from a female donor with Graves disease.

A note on this clonotype: This may arise from a read error, as a much more abundant clone is one base away. The chain employs TRBV7-8 and TRBJ2-3; unclear D gene. The CDR3 runs 14 residues. CDR1 and CDR2 from the germline V gene are SGHVS and FQNEAQ. The CDR3 here is CASSSGLFTDTLYF. CDR3 bases: TGTGCCAGCAGTTCTGGCCTGTTCACAGATACGCTGTATTTT.

This clonotype was seen more than once but under ten times. The V and J genes are TRBV6-2 or TRBV6-3 and TRBJ1-5, with a weak D call TRBD1 (5 bases). The germline gives CDR1 MNHEY, CDR2 SVGEGT. V was pared by 6 bases and J by 13 bases, with 22 bases between. CDR3 length: 14 residues. The CDR3 loop reads CASSYGAGGGVQHF. The DNA of the CDR3 is TGTGCCAGCAGCTATGGCGCTGGGGGGGGGGTTCAGCATTTT.